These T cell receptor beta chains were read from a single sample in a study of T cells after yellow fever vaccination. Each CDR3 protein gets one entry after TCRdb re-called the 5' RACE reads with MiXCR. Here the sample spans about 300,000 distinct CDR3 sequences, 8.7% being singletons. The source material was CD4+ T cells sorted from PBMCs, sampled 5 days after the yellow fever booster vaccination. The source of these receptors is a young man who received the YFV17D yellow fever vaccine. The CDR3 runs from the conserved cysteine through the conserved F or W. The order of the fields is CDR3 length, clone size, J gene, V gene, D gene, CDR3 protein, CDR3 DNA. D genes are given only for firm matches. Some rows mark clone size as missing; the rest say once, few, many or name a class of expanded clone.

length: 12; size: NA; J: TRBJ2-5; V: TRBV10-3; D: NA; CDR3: CAITASVETQYF; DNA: TGTGCCATCACGGCCTCCGTCGAGACCCAGTACTTC
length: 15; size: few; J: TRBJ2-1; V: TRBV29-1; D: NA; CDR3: CSAPGRASDVDEQFF; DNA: TGCAGCGCCCCAGGGCGGGCTAGCGATGTCGATGAGCAGTTCTTC
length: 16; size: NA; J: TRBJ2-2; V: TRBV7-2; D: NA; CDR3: CASSLGSASGAGSCFF; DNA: NA
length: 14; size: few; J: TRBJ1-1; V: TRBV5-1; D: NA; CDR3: CASSANQGLTEAFF; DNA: TGCGCCAGCAGCGCCAACCAGGGGCTCACTGAAGCTTTCTTT
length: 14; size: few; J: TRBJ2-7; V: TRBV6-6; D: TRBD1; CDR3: CASSYAGQGYEQYF; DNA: TGTGCCAGCAGTTACGCCGGACAGGGCTACGAGCAGTACTTC
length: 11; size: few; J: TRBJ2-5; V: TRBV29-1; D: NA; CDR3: CSVGGLETQYF; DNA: TGCAGCGTCGGGGGTTTGGAGACCCAGTACTTC
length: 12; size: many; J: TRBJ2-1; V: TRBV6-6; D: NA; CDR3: CASSFRGDEQFF; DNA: TGTGCCAGCAGTTTTAGGGGCGATGAGCAGTTCTTC
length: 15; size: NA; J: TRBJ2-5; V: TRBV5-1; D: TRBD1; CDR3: CASLDRGKDQETQYF; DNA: TGCGCCAGCCTAGACAGGGGGAAAGACCAAGAGACCCAGTACTTC
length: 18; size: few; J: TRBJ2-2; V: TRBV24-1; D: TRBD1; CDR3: CATSGSTGGDANTGELFF; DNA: TGTGCCACCAGTGGCTCGACAGGGGGGGATGCGAACACCGGGGAGCTGTTTTTT
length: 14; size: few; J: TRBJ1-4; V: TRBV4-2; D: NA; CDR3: CASSLTGTQGELFF; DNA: TGTGCCAGCAGCCTCACCGGGACACAGGGTGAGCTGTTTTTT
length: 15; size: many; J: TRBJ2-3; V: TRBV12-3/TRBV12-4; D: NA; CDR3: CASSAPGTKGDTQYF; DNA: TGTGCCAGCAGTGCCCCTGGGACAAAGGGAGATACGCAGTATTTT
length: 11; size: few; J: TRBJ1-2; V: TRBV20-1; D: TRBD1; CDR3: CSARDRVGYTF; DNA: TGCAGTGCTAGGGACAGGGTTGGCTACACCTTC
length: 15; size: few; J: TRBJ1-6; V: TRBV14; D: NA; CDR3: CASSQDGQGNSPLHF; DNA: TGTGCCAGCAGCCAAGATGGGCAGGGGAATTCACCCCTCCACTTT
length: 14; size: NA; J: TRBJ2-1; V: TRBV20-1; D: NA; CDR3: CSAPRGGGNNEQFF; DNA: TGCAGTGCCCCCCGCGGAGGGGGGAACAATGAGCAGTTCTTC
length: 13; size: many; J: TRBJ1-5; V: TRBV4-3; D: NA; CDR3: CASSQGGGQPQHF; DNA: TGCGCCAGCAGCCAAGGGGGGGGGCAGCCCCAGCATTTT
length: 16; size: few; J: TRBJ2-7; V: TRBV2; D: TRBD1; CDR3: CASSEWFGGQNGEQYF; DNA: TGTGCCAGCAGTGAATGGTTTGGGGGACAGAATGGCGAGCAGTACTTC